Listed here are 11 T cell receptor beta chains from one sample, sequenced in a study of shared clonotypes between healthy human individuals. Sequencing used immunoSEQ multiplex PCR; TCRdb keeps in-frame clones, though not all of them. Of about 360,000 clones listed, less than 85% were seen once; the top ten hold less than 11%. Specimen: memory CD4+ T cells sorted from blood. Sample subset: CD45RA-negative fraction. The receptor set was obtained from a man aged 30-40 years in good health.

J is TRBJ1-2 and V is TRBV10-1, with 7 bases that match TRBD1. The CDR3 has 14 residues. Germline V CDR1 and CDR2: WNHNN, SYGVQD (reference sequence). V shed 0 bases and J 6 bases; nucleotides not matched to a gene: 4. The CDR3 DNA reads as TGCGCCAGCAGTGAGTCAAGAACAGGGGATGGCTACACCTTC. Its protein product is CASSESRTGDGYTF.

The rearrangement uses TRBV6-5 and TRBJ1-1; no clear D. The germline V gene has CDR1 MNHEY and CDR2 SVGAGI. This CDR3 has 12 amino acids. Trimming shortened V by 6 bases and J by 5 bases, and 10 bases separated the two germline ends. The chain's CDR3 is CASRTFQTEAFF. The CDR3 DNA is TGTGCCAGCAGGACCTTTCAGACTGAAGCTTTCTTT.

V usage is TRBV19 and J usage is TRBJ2-2, with 13 nucleotides matching TRBD2. The V gene end was trimmed by 6 bases and the J gene end by 7 bases; junction bases not matched to a gene: 8. CDR3 size: 16 residues. The germline gives CDR1 LNHDA, CDR2 SQIVND (reference sequence). The CDR3 nucleotides are TGTGCCAGTAGGACACCGGGACTAGCGGGAATCGGGGAGCTGTTTTTT. Encoded protein: CASRTPGLAGIGELFF.

The chain carries TRBV19 and TRBJ1-2, with a possible D match to TRBD1 (6 bases). The germline CDR1 and CDR2 sequences are LNHDA and SQIVND (reference sequence). Trimming took 7 bases from V and 5 from J, leaving 17 bases between them. This CDR3 has 14 amino acids. The CDR3 DNA sequence: TGTGCCAGTACTCCAAGGGCCACAGGGTATGGCTACACCTTC. The encoded protein is CASTPRATGYGYTF.

This clone was counted a few times. The chain employs TRBV20-1 and TRBJ2-7, with D hard to call. This CDR3 spans 11 amino acids. Germline CDR1 DFQATT, CDR2 SNEGSKA (reference sequence). The V end lost 6 bases, the J end lost 7 bases, and 13 bases lay between the germline ends. The CDR3: CSATRGMEQYF. The CDR3 nucleotides read TGCAGTGCCACCCGAGGTATGGAGCAGTACTTC.

In its sample, this clone was seen a few times. The V gene is TRBV11-3, the J gene TRBJ2-1; 9 bases fit TRBD2. Trimming at V came to 4 bases and at J to 7 bases, leaving 14 bases not matched to a gene. This CDR3 has 17 amino acids. Germline V gene sequence: CDR1 SGHNT, CDR2 YENEEA. The CDR3 spells CASSSSKGWREGNEQFF. DNA for the CDR3: TGTGCCAGCAGCTCTTCCAAGGGTTGGCGGGAGGGGAATGAGCAGTTCTTC.

This clone showed up just once. This rearrangement joins TRBV2 to TRBJ2-5; D gene unclear. TRBJ2-7 explains the end of the DNA better; the J call may be wrong. Germline V gene lookup returns CDR1 SNHLY and CDR2 FYNNEI. The CDR3 consists of 14 residues. CDR3 loop: CASSDPRTIGEQYF. CDR3 bases: TGTGCCAGCAGTGACCCGCGGACGATCGGCGAGCAGTACTTC.

Only one count was recorded for this clone. V gene TRBV18 combines with J gene TRBJ1-1, with 7 bases matching TRBD1. CDR1 KGHSH and CDR2 LQKENI come from the germline V gene. The CDR3 is made up of 15 amino acids. V was pared by 4 bases and J by 0 bases, with 5 bases of the junction left unmatched. The CDR3 sequence: CASSRGQALNTEAFF. The CDR3 coding sequence is TGTGCCAGCTCACGCGGACAGGCCCTGAACACTGAAGCTTTCTTT.

V is TRBV6-1 and J is TRBJ1-5; D perhaps matches TRBD1 (5 bases). This CDR3 comprises 15 residues. CDR1 and CDR2 from the germline V gene are MNHNS and SASEGT. Trimming took 1 base from V and 1 from J, leaving 8 bases between them. CDR3 DNA sequence: TGTGCCAGCAGTGAAGTCCGGGGGAGCAATCAGCCCCAGCATTTT. Translation: CASSEVRGSNQPQHF.

The gene calls are TRBV2 and TRBJ2-1; TRBD1 matches at 9 bases. CDR1 is SNHLY, CDR2 FYNNEI, per germline. The CDR3 loop spans 13 amino acids. The ends lost 5 bases at V and 7 bases at J; junction bases unmatched: 3. The CDR3 nucleotides are TGTGCCAGCAGTAGGGACAGGGCGAATGAGCAGTTCTTC. It yields the protein CASSRDRANEQFF.

This clone appeared a few times. This rearrangement joins TRBV27 to TRBJ1-2; D possibly corresponds to TRBD1 (6 bases). Germline V gene data show CDR1 as MNHEY and CDR2 as SMNVEV (reference sequence). The CDR3 length is 16 residues. V was clipped by 7 bases and J by 8 bases, with 26 bases between them. The CDR3 DNA is TGTGCCAGCAACCTCAAAGGGGGTGCAGGGTGGGGAGGCTACACCTTC. It codes for CASNLKGGAGWGGYTF.